In its sample, the clone carrying this T cell receptor (beta chain) was seen a few times. What it binds is unknown. This entry is derived from a study of T-cell reconstitution after alpha-beta-depleted transplantation in children. Study conclusions and caveats: Some patients owed their high day-60 TCRbeta diversity to surviving recipient T cells and thymic progenitors.

CDR1 SGHDT and CDR2 YYEEEE come from the germline V gene. This CDR3 region has 13 residues. Between the trimmed V and J ends, which lost 3 bases and 6 bases, there was a span of 13 bases. Molecular barcoding with unique molecular identifiers was used for the TCRbeta library. MiXCR, run by TCRdb on the PCR reads, gives a single entry per CDR3 protein. The top ten clones hold approximately 5% of a sample with 900,000 or so distinct CDR3 sequences, roughly 15% of them seen once. The receptor was derived from a male patient younger than 18 who had a stem cell transplant for acute lymphoblastic leukemia, so the T cells may come from the graft donor. V and J are TRBV5-6 and TRBJ2-7; D tentatively reads TRBD1 or TRBD2 (5 bases each). The material was PBMCs, mostly from graft donor cells, obtained 360 days after TCRalphabeta/CD19-depleted stem cell transplant. Written as DNA, the CDR3 is TGTGCCAGCAGCTCCGGGACGACGGGCGAGCAGTACTTC. Translation: CASSSGTTGEQYF.